This entry lists 3 T cell receptor beta chains sequenced from one sample in a study of T cells after posttransplantation cyclophosphamide. The naive gate required viable CD3+CD4+ or CD3+CD8+ cells with CCR7+CD45RA+CD45RO-CD95-CD27+CD28+ phenotype. The protocol was immunoSEQ multiplex PCR, while the TCRdb copy is restricted to in-frame clones and leaves out a portion. Of tens of thousands of clones in the sample, 90% to 95% were seen once. What was sequenced was naive CD4+ T cells sorted from blood. These receptors were collected from a man aged 25-45 years in good health and a related stem cell transplant donor.

CDR3 protein: CASSIGGRVGTEAFF. The DNA of the CDR3 is TGTGCCAGTAGTATAGGGGGCAGGGTGGGAACTGAAGCTTTCTTT. V usage is TRBV19 and J usage is TRBJ1-1, with TRBD1 as a possible D gene (5 bases). V lost 1 base to trimming and J lost 5 bases, with 14 bases between them. This CDR3 is 15 amino acids long. Germline V CDR1 and CDR2: LNHDA, SQIVND (reference sequence).

The chain uses TRBV11-3 and TRBJ2-2; tentative D call: TRBD2 (5 bases). Germline V lookup: CDR1 SGHNT, CDR2 YENEEA. V was trimmed by 5 bases and J by 8 bases, leaving 15 bases between them. This CDR3 contains 14 residues. The CDR3 region is CASSRAAKEGELFF. As DNA, the CDR3 is TGTGCCAGCAGCCGAGCGGCCAAGGAGGGGGAGCTGTTTTTT.

J is TRBJ2-4 and V is TRBV5-1, with D possibly being TRBD2 (6 bases). The CDR3 runs 14 residues. V was trimmed by 3 bases and J by 5 bases, leaving 12 bases between them. Germline CDR1 and CDR2: SGHRS and YFSETQ. The CDR3 DNA is TGCGCCAGCAGCTCCGCGGGATACGAAAACATTCAGTACTTC. This codes for CASSSAGYENIQYF.